One sample yielded the 26 T cell receptor beta chains listed below, sequenced in a study of blood T cells in healthy people across ages. Using a J-beta primer mix together with a sample-barcoded 5' primer, a second PCR was run for roughly 6 to 11 cycles. TCRdb re-analysed the 5' RACE reads in MiXCR, keeping a single row per CDR3 protein. The sample shows about 900,000 distinct CDR3 sequences, around 62% of them seen only once. The sequenced material came from blood. The receptors come from a man between 25 and 39 years old in good health.

The chain employs TRBV20-1 and TRBJ2-1; TRBD1 agrees at 7 bases. The length of the CDR3 is 13 residues. Germline lookup yields CDR1 DFQATT and CDR2 SNEGSKA (reference sequence). J lost 7 bases, V lost 4 bases, and 7 bases had no gene match. This CDR3 reads CSATGQAQNEQFF. As DNA, the CDR3 is TGCAGTGCTACAGGACAGGCCCAGAATGAGCAGTTCTTC.

This chain joins TRBV20-1 and TRBJ2-7, with TRBD1 matching over 9 bases. The trim removed 6 bases at V and 2 bases at J, leaving 5 bases unmatched. Looked up from germline, CDR1 is DFQATT and CDR2 is SNEGSKA (reference sequence). The CDR3 spans 13 residues. This chain's CDR3 is CSASTGGTYEQYF. CDR3 in DNA: TGCAGTGCGTCGACAGGGGGGACCTACGAGCAGTACTTC.

This clonotype was seen only once. This rearrangement joins TRBV4-3 to TRBJ2-4, with TRBD1 matching 11 bases. The J call is in doubt because the DNA end fits TRBJ2-7 better. From germline, CDR1 is LGHNA and CDR2 YSLEER. CDR3 length: 16 amino acids. The CDR3 region has the DNA TGCGCCAGCAGTCCTAGATGGACAGGGGGCTCTTACGAGCAGTACTTC. Its translation is CASSPRWTGGSYEQYF.

The chain carries TRBV6-5 and TRBJ2-7; TRBD2 matches 14 bases. The tail of the sequence fits TRBJ2-5 better, so the J call may be wrong. The CDR3 length is 17 residues. Germline CDR1 reads MNHEY; CDR2 reads SVGAGI. CDR3 in DNA: TGTGCCAGCAGTTCCCGCCGGACTAGCGGGGGGAAAGAGACCCAGTACTTC. This gives the protein CASSSRRTSGGKETQYF.

The rearrangement joins TRBV4-3 to TRBJ2-5; D is perhaps TRBD2 (7 bases). CDR1 and CDR2 (germline): LGHNA, YSLEER. This CDR3 is built from 17 residues. V lost 0 bases and J lost 5, with 19 bases in between. This CDR3 reads CASSQDKREGGLETQYF. The CDR3, as DNA: TGCGCCAGCAGCCAAGATAAAAGGGAGGGGGGGCTGGAGACCCAGTACTTC.

The chain carries TRBV5-1 and TRBJ2-1; 7 bases agree with TRBD1. Losses at the gene ends were 4 bases for V and 2 bases for J; bases not matched to a gene: 6. Germline V gene sequence: CDR1 SGHRS, CDR2 YFSETQ. This CDR3 comprises 15 residues. The CDR3 protein is CASSTTGETYNEQFF. As DNA, the CDR3 is TGCGCCAGCAGCACTACAGGGGAAACCTACAATGAGCAGTTCTTC.

This clonotype was observed a single time. The V call is TRBV5-4, the J call TRBJ2-5; a possible D gene is TRBD2 (5 bases). Judging by the DNA end, TRBJ2-7 fits better; the J call may be wrong. This CDR3 has 15 residues. Germline CDR1 reads SGHNT; CDR2 reads YYREEE (reference sequence). The CDR3 reads CASSLSGVRGYEQYF. DNA for the CDR3: TGTGCCAGCAGCTTGTCCGGGGTACGGGGTTACGAGCAGTACTTC.

V gene TRBV10-3 combines with J gene TRBJ1-5; no definite D call. Per the germline V gene, CDR1 is ENHRY and CDR2 is SYGVKD. V dropped 9 bases and J dropped 2 bases, with 14 bases sitting between them. The CDR3 has 14 residues. CDR3 in amino acids: CAIRVDGGNQPQHF. CDR3 DNA: TGTGCCATACGAGTGGATGGCGGCAATCAGCCCCAGCATTTT.

In this sample, this clonotype turned up once. The rearrangement joins TRBV20-1 to TRBJ2-7; 7 positions agree with TRBD1. This CDR3 contains 14 residues. J gave up 0 bases and V 5 bases, and 7 bases lay outside the gene matches. The V gene's germline CDR1 is DFQATT and CDR2 SNEGSKA (reference sequence). The CDR3 protein is CSACRDSSSYEQYF. The CDR3 DNA is TGCAGTGCTTGCCGGGACAGCAGCTCCTACGAGCAGTACTTC.

The chain recombines TRBV4-2 with TRBJ2-7; 7 nucleotides align to TRBD1. Looked up from germline, CDR1 is LGHNA and CDR2 is YNFKEQ. The V gene end was trimmed by 2 bases and the J gene end by 2 bases; junction bases not matched to a gene: 15. The CDR3 covers 18 residues. The CDR3 nucleotides read TGTGCCAGCAGCCAATATACTCACCGGGACAGAGAACCCTACGAGCAGTACTTC. This encodes CASSQYTHRDREPYEQYF.

This clonotype was detected a few times. The rearrangement links TRBV7-2 to TRBJ2-5; TRBD1 aligns across 8 bases. CDR3 length equals 15 residues. Germline CDR1 is SGHTA and CDR2 is FQGNSA. With 5 bases clipped from V and 2 bases from J, the junction kept 7 bases outside the gene matches. The CDR3 sequence: CASSIRQGRQETQYF. The CDR3 nucleotides read TGTGCCAGCAGCATCCGACAGGGGAGACAAGAGACCCAGTACTTC. Complete variable domain (other parts from reference TRBV7-2 and TRBJ2-5): GAGVSQSPSNKVTEKGKDVELRCDPISGHTALYWYRQSLGQGLEFLIYFQGNSAPDKSGLPSDRFSAERTGGSVSTLTIQRTQQEDSAVYLCASSIRQGRQETQYFGPGTRLLVL.

V usage is TRBV4-3 and J usage is TRBJ1-4, with a tentative D call TRBD1 (5 bases). The CDR3 has 15 residues. Germline loops: CDR1 LGHNA, CDR2 YSLEER. Trimming stripped 4 bases from V and 8 bases from J, with 17 bases between. The CDR3: CASSPGDTGWEKLFF. DNA of the CDR3: TGCGCCAGCAGCCCGGGGGATACGGGCTGGGAAAAACTGTTTTTT.

Comment on this clonotype: The junction does not match germline at one end; this may be a read error. This sequence joins TRBV6-5 and TRBJ2-7; no clear D gene. The CDR3 sequence is 13 residues long. Germline CDR1 MNHEY, CDR2 SVGAGI. The chain's CDR3 is CACSYDGSYEQYF. The CDR3 DNA reads as TGTGCCTGCAGTTACGACGGATCCTACGAGCAGTACTTC.

This clonotype turned up a few times. This sequence joins TRBV11-3 and TRBJ2-7, with no clear D. The CDR3 has 13 residues. The germline gives CDR1 SGHNT, CDR2 YENEEA. V lost 2 bases and J 6 bases, leaving 11 bases between the germline ends. As DNA, the CDR3 is TGTGCCAGCAGCTTAAACGGCCTCTCCGAGCAGTACTTC. Amino acids: CASSLNGLSEQYF.

V gene TRBV29-1 combines with J gene TRBJ2-7; 10 bases align to TRBD1. CDR1 is SQVTM, CDR2 ANQGSEA, per germline. The V gene end was trimmed by 7 bases and the J gene end by 4 bases; junction bases not matched to a gene: 16. The CDR3 is made up of 16 amino acids. The DNA for the CDR3 is TGCAGCGCACTGGGACAGGGGCCATCTTACCAATACGAGCAGTACTTC. This gives the protein CSALGQGPSYQYEQYF.

The J gene is TRBJ2-7, the V gene TRBV7-6; possibly TRBD1 for D (6 bases). V lost 0 bases and J 1 base, leaving 16 bases between the germline ends. The CDR3 loop spans 17 amino acids. CDR1 and CDR2 from the germline V gene are SGHVS and FNYEAQ. The CDR3 coding sequence is TGTGCCAGCAGCTTAGCGATTACAGGGTTGAGGTCCTACGAGCAGTACTTC. Its protein product is CASSLAITGLRSYEQYF.

This chain uses TRBV15 with TRBJ1-1; 7 positions match TRBD1. From germline, CDR1 is LNHNV and CDR2 YYDKDF (reference sequence). V lost 1 base to trimming and J lost 4 bases; unmatched junction nucleotides: 6. This CDR3 has 15 residues. The CDR3 nucleotides are TGTGCCACCAGCAGAGCAGGGACAGCCTCCACTGAAGCTTTCTTT. Encoded protein: CATSRAGTASTEAFF.

This clonotype came up a few times. V usage is TRBV3-1 and J usage is TRBJ2-4, with D perhaps matching TRBD2 (7 bases). Between the trimmed V and J ends, which lost 0 bases and 3 bases, there was a span of 12 bases. Looked up from germline, CDR1 is LGHDT and CDR2 is YNNKEL (reference sequence). The CDR3 consists of 16 residues. CDR3 loop: CASSQDPGGRKNIQYF. In DNA form, the CDR3 reads TGTGCCAGCAGCCAAGATCCGGGGGGCCGCAAAAACATTCAGTACTTC.

J is TRBJ2-1 and V is TRBV4-3, with 9 bases that match TRBD1. Germline assignment: CDR1 LGHNA and CDR2 YSLEER. With 1 base clipped from V and 8 bases from J, the junction kept 12 bases outside the gene matches. The CDR3 contains 17 residues. CDR3 loop: CASSQGSTGTGIHEQFF. The DNA for the CDR3 is TGCGCCAGCAGCCAAGGATCAACCGGGACAGGGATCCATGAGCAGTTCTTC.

A remark on this clonotype: One junction end disagrees with the germline gene, perhaps due to a read error. The rearrangement joins TRBV9 to TRBJ2-1, with 10 bases lining up with TRBD1. There are 17 residues in the CDR3. Germline-derived CDR1 and CDR2 are SGDLS and YYNGEE. This CDR3 reads CASSPPPGTGVYNGQFF. CDR3 in DNA: TGTGCCAGCAGCCCGCCACCCGGGACAGGGGTCTACAATGGGCAGTTCTTC.

The V call is TRBV10-3, the J call TRBJ2-7; D may correspond to TRBD1 or TRBD2 (5 bases each). The better agreement between TRBJ2-5 and the DNA end casts doubt on the J call. Germline loops: CDR1 ENHRY, CDR2 SYGVKD. The CDR3 is 17 amino acids. CDR3 bases: TGTGCCATCAGTGAGTGGGACCCAAAGGCAGGGACGGAGACCCAGTACTTC. This translates into CAISEWDPKAGTETQYF.

This chain uses TRBV20-1 with TRBJ2-3; 8 nucleotides agree with TRBD1. V gave up 4 bases and J gave up 0 bases; unmatched junction bases: 12. Germline V gene lookup returns CDR1 DFQATT and CDR2 SNEGSKA (reference sequence). CDR3 length: 17 residues. The CDR3 is CSATALDRGRSTDTQYF. CDR3 sequence (DNA): TGCAGTGCTACAGCACTTGACAGGGGCCGGAGCACAGATACGCAGTATTTT.

This clonotype was picked up a small number of times. One end of the junction is discordant with germline, which a read error may explain. The rearrangement joins TRBV5-1 to TRBJ2-5, with 9 nucleotides matching TRBD2. Germline lookup yields CDR1 SGHRS and CDR2 YFSETQ. The CDR3 extends over 14 amino acids. CDR3 nucleotide sequence: TGTGCCAGCAGCCCAGGGACTAGCAGAGAGACCCAGTACTTC. Its protein is CASSPGTSRETQYF.

The chain joins TRBV11-2 to TRBJ2-7, with 7 bases matching TRBD1. J gave up 7 bases and V 5 bases, and 8 bases lay outside the gene matches. This CDR3 region has 13 residues. Germline values: CDR1 SGHAT, CDR2 FQNNGV. The CDR3 protein is CASSPDRANEQYF. The CDR3, as DNA: TGTGCCAGCAGCCCCGACAGGGCAAATGAGCAGTACTTC.

This rearrangement joins TRBV7-8 to TRBJ2-1, with 10 bases lining up with TRBD2. CDR1 is SGHVS, CDR2 FQNEAQ, per germline. The V gene end was trimmed by 7 bases and the J gene end by 5 bases; junction bases not matched to a gene: 11. The CDR3 has 16 residues. DNA for the CDR3: TGTGCCAGCAACTTCCCGGTCAGCGGGGGGGACAATGAGCAGTTCTTC. Protein: CASNFPVSGGDNEQFF. Based on the CDR3 plus reference TRBV7-8 and TRBJ2-1, the full variable domain is GAGVSQSPRYKVAKRGQDVALRCDPISGHVSLFWYQQALGQGPEFLTYFQNEAQLDKSGLPSDRFFAERPEGSVSTLKIQRTQQEDSAVYLCASNFPVSGGDNEQFFGPGTRLTVL.

This clonotype was observed a few times. CDR3 DNA sequence: TGTGCCAGCAGTTTATTTGCTACTACTCTCTATGGCTACACCTTC. Protein: CASSLFATTLYGYTF. The genes are TRBV27 and TRBJ1-2, with D uncertain. CDR3 length: 15 amino acids. Germline CDR1 is MNHEY and CDR2 is SMNVEV (reference sequence). V lost 1 base, J lost 4 bases, and 13 bases lay in between.